This is a list of T cell receptor beta chains from one sample in a study of blood T cell repertoires in COVID-19. TCRdb's table, derived via immunoSEQ multiplex PCR, lists solely in-frame clones and lacks some. The sample includes roughly 100,000 clones, about 77% of them seen just once. The sample consisted of peripheral blood. The receptors were sampled from a woman aged 80 or over with acute or convalescent COVID-19. The CDR3 runs from the conserved cysteine through the conserved F or W.

V	J	CDR3
TRBV4-1	TRBJ1-1	CASSGRTVNTEAFF
TRBV28	TRBJ1-2	CASSTIRGRVFGYTF
TRBV7-2	TRBJ2-3	CASSSAKLAGPDTQYF
TRBV9	TRBJ2-1	CASSGRGISAYNEQFF
TRBV18	TRBJ2-2	CASSPRTEVGELFF
TRBV28	TRBJ2-1	CASTYRDRYNEQFF
TRBV7-3	TRBJ1-2	CASSTGQSNYGYTF
TRBV3-1/TRBV3-2	TRBJ2-1	CASSPLLAGEYNEQFF
TRBV6-5	TRBJ2-7	CASSYQGQLYEQYF
TRBV5-1	TRBJ1-4	CASSLGQGGEKLFF
TRBV19	TRBJ1-2	CASSTQGYKDRNYGYTF
TRBV19	TRBJ2-3	CASSIDQRDTLTDTQYF
TRBV18	TRBJ1-2	CASSPTYDYGYTF
TRBV28	TRBJ2-3	CASSEAGGTSTDTQYF
TRBV6-2/TRBV6-3	TRBJ1-5	CASSYVGRNQPQHF
TRBV5-1	TRBJ1-2	CASSLGGLYGYTF
TRBV5-4	TRBJ2-4	CASSSGQLAKNIQYF
TRBV3-1/TRBV3-2	TRBJ2-7	CASSQYRDRGRNEQYF
TRBV11-2	TRBJ2-2	CASSMIRGRNTGELFF
TRBV7-2	TRBJ2-1	CASSLMDRNEQFF
TRBV6-5	TRBJ1-2	CASTDLTGEGYGYTF
TRBV29-1	TRBJ2-3	CSVEVPGLAGGPFPDTQYF
TRBV5-5	TRBJ1-2	CASSWSGTGGHYGYTF
TRBV7-9	TRBJ1-2	CASRSTGADGYTF
TRBV4-2	TRBJ2-4	CASSQPGVAGEGDIQYF
TRBV5-1	TRBJ1-6	CASSGGQNNSPLHF
TRBV5-1	TRBJ1-3	CASSLVGAHGNTIYF
TRBV5-1	TRBJ2-3	CASSFRVLAGVTDTQYF